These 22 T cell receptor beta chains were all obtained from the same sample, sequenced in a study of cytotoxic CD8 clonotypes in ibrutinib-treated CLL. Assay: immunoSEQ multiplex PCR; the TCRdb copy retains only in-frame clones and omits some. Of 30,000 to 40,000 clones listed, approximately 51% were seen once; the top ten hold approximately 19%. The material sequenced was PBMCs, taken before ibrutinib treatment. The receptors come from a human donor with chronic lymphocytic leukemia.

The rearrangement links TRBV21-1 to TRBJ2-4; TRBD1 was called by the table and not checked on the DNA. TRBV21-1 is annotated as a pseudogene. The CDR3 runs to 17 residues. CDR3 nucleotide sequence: TGTGCCAGCAGCACGGGAGGACAGGGGGCGGCCAAAAACATTCAGTACTTC. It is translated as CASSTGGQGAAKNIQYF.

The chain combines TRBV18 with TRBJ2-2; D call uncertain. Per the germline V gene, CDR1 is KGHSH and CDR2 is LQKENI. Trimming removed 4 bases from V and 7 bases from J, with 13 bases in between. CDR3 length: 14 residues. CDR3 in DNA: TGTGCCAGCTCACTAGCAGGCAGGCACGGGGAGCTGTTTTTT. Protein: CASSLAGRHGELFF.

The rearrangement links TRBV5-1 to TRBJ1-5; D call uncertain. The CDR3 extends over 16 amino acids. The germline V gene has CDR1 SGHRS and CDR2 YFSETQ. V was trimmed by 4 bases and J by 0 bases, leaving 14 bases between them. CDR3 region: CASSPGVRNSNQPQHF. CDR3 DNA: TGCGCCAGCAGCCCCGGCGTACGGAATAGCAATCAGCCCCAGCATTTT.

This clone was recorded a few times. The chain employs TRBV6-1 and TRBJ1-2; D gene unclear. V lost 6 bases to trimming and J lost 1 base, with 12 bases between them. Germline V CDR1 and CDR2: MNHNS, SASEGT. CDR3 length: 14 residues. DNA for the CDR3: TGTGCCAGCAGACCTAGAGGGTTTAACTATGGCTACACCTTC. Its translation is CASRPRGFNYGYTF.

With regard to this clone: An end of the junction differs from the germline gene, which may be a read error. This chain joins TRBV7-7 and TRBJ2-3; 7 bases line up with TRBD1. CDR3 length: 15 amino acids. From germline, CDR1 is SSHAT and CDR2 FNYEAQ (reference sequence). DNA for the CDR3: TGTGCTAGCAGCCCCGACAGGGTGGGCACAGATACGCAGTATTTT. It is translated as CASSPDRVGTDTQYF.

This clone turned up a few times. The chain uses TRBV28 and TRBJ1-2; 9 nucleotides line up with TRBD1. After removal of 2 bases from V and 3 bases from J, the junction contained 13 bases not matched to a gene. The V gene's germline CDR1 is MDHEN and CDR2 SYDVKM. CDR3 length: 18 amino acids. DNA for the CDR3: TGTGCCAGCAGTTTAGGAGTGTTACAGGGGGCGATCGACTATGGCTACACCTTC. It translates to CASSLGVLQGAIDYGYTF.

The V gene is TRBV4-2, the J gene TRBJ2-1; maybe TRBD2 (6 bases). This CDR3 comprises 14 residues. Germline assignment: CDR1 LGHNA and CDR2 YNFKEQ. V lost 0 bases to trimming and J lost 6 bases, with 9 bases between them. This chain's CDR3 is CASSQEAGGNEQFF. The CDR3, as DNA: TGTGCCAGCAGCCAAGAAGCCGGGGGCAATGAGCAGTTCTTC.

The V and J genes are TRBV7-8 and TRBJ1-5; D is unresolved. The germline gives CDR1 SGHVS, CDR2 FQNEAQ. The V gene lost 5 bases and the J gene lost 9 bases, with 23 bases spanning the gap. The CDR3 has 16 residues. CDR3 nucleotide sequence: TGTGCCAGCAGCACGGTCTCTGGCCCCCTCGGGGTGCCCCAGCATTTT. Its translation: CASSTVSGPLGVPQHF.

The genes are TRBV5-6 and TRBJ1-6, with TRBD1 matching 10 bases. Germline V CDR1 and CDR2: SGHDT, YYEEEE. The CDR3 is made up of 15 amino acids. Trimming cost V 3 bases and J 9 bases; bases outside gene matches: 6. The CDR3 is CASSSSGTGVSPLHF. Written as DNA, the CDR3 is TGTGCCAGCAGCTCGTCCGGGACAGGGGTTTCACCCCTCCACTTT.

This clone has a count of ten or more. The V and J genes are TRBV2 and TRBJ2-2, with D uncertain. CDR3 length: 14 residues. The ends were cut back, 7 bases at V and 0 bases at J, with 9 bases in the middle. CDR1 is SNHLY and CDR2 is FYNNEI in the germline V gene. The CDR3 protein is CASNKGSNTGELFF. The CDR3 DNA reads TGTGCCAGCAATAAGGGTTCGAACACCGGGGAGCTGTTTTTT.

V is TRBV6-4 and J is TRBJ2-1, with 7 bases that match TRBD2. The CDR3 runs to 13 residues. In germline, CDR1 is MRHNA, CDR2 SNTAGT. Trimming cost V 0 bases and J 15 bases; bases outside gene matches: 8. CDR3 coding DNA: TGTGCCAGCAGTGACTCAGGAGGCGGGAGATGGTTCTTC. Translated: CASSDSGGGRWFF.

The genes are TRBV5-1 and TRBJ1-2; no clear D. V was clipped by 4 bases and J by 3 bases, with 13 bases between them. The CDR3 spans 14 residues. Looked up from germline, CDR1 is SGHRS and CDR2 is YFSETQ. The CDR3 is CASSPKVTDYGYTF. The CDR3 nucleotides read TGCGCCAGCAGCCCCAAGGTGACCGACTATGGCTACACCTTC.

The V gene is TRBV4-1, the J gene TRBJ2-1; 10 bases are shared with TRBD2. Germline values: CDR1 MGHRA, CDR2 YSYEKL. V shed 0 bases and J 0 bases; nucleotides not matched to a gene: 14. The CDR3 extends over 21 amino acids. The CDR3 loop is CASSQDSGKIAGGSSYNEQFF. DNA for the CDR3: TGCGCCAGCAGCCAAGATTCGGGGAAAATAGCGGGGGGAAGCTCCTACAATGAGCAGTTCTTC.

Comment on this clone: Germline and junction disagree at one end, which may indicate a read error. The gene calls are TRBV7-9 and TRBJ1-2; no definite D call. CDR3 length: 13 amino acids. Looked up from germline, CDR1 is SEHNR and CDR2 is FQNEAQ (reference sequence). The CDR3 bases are TGTGCCAGCAGCTTAGGTGCAGGAGGTGTCTACCCCTTC. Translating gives CASSLGAGGVYPF.

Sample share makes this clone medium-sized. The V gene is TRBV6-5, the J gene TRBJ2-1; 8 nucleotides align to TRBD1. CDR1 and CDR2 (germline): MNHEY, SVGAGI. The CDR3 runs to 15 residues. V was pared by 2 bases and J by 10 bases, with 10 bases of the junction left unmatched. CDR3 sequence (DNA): TGTGCCAGCAGTTACAGTGGACAGGGATCTCGGGAGCAGTTCTTC. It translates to CASSYSGQGSREQFF.

CDR3 DNA: TGTGCCAGCAGCTTAAGTAGCGTTCTAAGCGAGCAGTTCTTC. This translates into CASSLSSVLSEQFF. The rearrangement joins TRBV7-8 to TRBJ2-1; the D gene is possibly TRBD2 (5 bases). CDR3 length equals 14 residues. V was shortened by 2 bases and J by 10 bases, with 15 bases between the two germline ends. Germline CDR1 is SGHVS and CDR2 is FQNEAQ.

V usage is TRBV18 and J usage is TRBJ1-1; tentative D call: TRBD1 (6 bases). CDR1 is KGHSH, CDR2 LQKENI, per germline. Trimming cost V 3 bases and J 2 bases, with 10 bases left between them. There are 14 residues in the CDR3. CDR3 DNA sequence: TGTGCCAGCTCACCGAGGACAGCCAACACTGAAGCTTTCTTT. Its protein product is CASSPRTANTEAFF.

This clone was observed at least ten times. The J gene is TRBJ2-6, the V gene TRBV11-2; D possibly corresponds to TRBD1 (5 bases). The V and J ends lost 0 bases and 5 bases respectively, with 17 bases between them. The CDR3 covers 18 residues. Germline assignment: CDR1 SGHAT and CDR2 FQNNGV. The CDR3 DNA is TGTGCCAGCAGCTTAGAGCATGTAGGGGATCTATGGGCCAACGTCCTGACTTTC. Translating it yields CASSLEHVGDLWANVLTF.

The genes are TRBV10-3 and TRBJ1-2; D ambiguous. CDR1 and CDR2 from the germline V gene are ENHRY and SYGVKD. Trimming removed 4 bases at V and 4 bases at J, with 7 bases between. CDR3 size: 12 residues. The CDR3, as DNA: TGTGCCATCAGTGCACAGCCCTATGGCTACACCTTC. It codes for CAISAQPYGYTF.

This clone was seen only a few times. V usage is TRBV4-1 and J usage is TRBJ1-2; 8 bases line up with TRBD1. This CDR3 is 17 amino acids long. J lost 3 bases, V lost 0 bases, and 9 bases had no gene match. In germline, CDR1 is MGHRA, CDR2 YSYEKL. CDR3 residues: CASSQDGSQGAHYGYTF. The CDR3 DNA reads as TGCGCCAGCAGCCAAGATGGGTCGCAGGGGGCACACTATGGCTACACCTTC.

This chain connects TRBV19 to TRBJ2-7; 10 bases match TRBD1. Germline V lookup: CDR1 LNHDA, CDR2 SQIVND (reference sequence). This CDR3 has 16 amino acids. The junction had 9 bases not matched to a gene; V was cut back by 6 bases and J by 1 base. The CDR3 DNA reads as TGTGCCAGTAGCCTAGCGAAGGACAGGGGGTCCTACGAGCAGTACTTC. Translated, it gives CASSLAKDRGSYEQYF.

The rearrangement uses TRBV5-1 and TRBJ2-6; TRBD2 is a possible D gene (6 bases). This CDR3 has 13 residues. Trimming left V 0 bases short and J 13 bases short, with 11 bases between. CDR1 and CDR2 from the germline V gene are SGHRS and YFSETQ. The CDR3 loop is CASSLEAGGVLTF. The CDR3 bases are TGCGCCAGCAGCTTGGAGGCCGGGGGAGTCCTGACTTTC.